This TCR beta chain was sequenced during a study of cytomegalovirus exposure and HLA in healthy donors. CDR1 SGHNT and CDR2 YYREEE come from the germline V gene (reference sequence). This CDR3 spans 15 amino acids. With 4 bases clipped from V and 4 bases from J, the junction kept 8 bases outside the gene matches. PCR involved 60 Vbeta and 13 Jbeta primers. TCRdb's copy holds only in-frame clones and misses some; the assay was immunoSEQ multiplex PCR. The sample carries 150,000 to 250,000 clones, approximately 85% recorded once. The rearrangement uses TRBV5-4 and TRBJ2-5; TRBD2 agrees at 9 bases. Sequencing was performed on PBMCs. This TCR derives from a woman aged 50 to 60 in good health and CMV-seropositive. CDR3 sequence (DNA): TGTGCCAGCAGCCGCGGAGGACTAGCGTCAGAGACCCAGTACTTC. It translates to CASSRGGLASETQYF.